This entry is about one TCR beta chain. Its cognate antigen is unknown. The record originates from a study of cytomegalovirus exposure and HLA in healthy donors. Whole-study results and caveats: Across donors, most TCRs were seen rarely, yet some public ones were widespread. Reports credit the classifier with highly specific, highly sensitive diagnosis of cytomegalovirus status. The study listed approximately 160 cytomegalovirus-associated TCR beta chains.

V was clipped by 0 bases and J by 5 bases; unmatched bases: 4. The CDR3 totals 14 residues. The V gene's germline CDR1 is MNHNY and CDR2 SVGAGI (reference sequence). This table comes from immunoSEQ multiplex PCR, and its TCRdb copy is limited to in-frame clones, with some not included. The table has roughly 100,000 clones, just under 95% seen once. These donors were members of the roughly 120-subject validation cohort, a group separate from the approximately 700-subject first cohort. V and J are TRBV6-6 and TRBJ2-7; 7 bases match TRBD2. The sequenced material came from PBMCs. The receptor's source is a woman aged 18-29 years in good health and CMV-seronegative. The CDR3 sequence is CASSYSATSNEQYF. Written as DNA, the CDR3 is TGTGCCAGCAGTTACTCTGCGACTAGCAACGAGCAGTACTTC.